The table lists the clone carrying this TCR beta chain with a count of one. Profiled with immunoSEQ multiplex PCR; TCRdb holds only in-frame clones, not every one. The top ten clones hold about 2.3% of a sample with fewer than 20,000 clones, roughly 91% of them seen once. The CDR3 extends over 13 amino acids. In germline, CDR1 is MRHNA, CDR2 SNTAGT. The ends were cut back, 1 base at V and 5 bases at J, with 8 bases in the middle. These data are taken from a study of chemoradiotherapy in HPV16-positive cancers. The rearrangement joins TRBV6-4 to TRBJ2-5; D is possibly TRBD1 (5 bases). Sequenced here: blood, sampled from a patient who underwent chemoradiotherapy. The clonotype originates from a human donor with HPV-associated anogenital cancer. CDR3 in amino acids: CASSDFQGETQYF. DNA for the CDR3: TGTGCCAGCAGTGACTTCCAGGGTGAGACCCAGTACTTC.